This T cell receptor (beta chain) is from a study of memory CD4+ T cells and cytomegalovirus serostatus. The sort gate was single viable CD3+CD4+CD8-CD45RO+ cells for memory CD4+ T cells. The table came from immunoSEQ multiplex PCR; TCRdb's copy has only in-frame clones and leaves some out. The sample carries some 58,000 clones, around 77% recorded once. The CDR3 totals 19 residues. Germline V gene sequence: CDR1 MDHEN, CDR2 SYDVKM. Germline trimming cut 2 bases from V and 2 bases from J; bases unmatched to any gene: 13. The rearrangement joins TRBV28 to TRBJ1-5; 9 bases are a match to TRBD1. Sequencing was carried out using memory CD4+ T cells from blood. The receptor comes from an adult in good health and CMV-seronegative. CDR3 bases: TGTGCCAGCAGTTTAAGATTCGTCGGACAGGGGCCTCGCAATCAGCCCCAGCATTTT. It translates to CASSLRFVGQGPRNQPQHF.